This T cell receptor beta chain was captured by sequencing in a study of blood T cell repertoires in COVID-19. Looking at the study overall: The origin of the acute and convalescent COVID-19 samples was the United States, Italy and Spain. The cDNA or gDNA used as material had been derived from T cells, B-cell-depleted T cells, or PBMCs.

How the authors handled the data: Estimated nucleated cell counts came from reference gene primer amplification. Produced via immunoSEQ multiplex PCR; TCRdb's table is partial and in-frame only. V and J calls and clone size are as listed in that table; D and trimming were resolved from the DNA. This sample has more than 100,000 clones, with about four fifths found just once. This CDR3 region has 12 residues. The germline CDR1 and CDR2 sequences are GTSNPN and SVGIG (reference sequence). V lost 2 bases to trimming and J lost 4 bases, with 7 bases between them. The sequence was obtained from a woman in her seventies with acute or convalescent COVID-19. The J gene is TRBJ2-3, the V gene TRBV30; no clear D gene. Sequencing was carried out using peripheral blood. The CDR3 is CAWSPLADTQYF. Here the CDR3 DNA reads TGTGCCTGGAGTCCCCTAGCAGATACGCAGTATTTT. Full variable domain (remainder filled in from reference TRBV30 and TRBJ2-3): SQTIHQWPATLVQPVGSPLSLECTVEGTSNPNLYWYRQAAGRGLQLLFYSVGIGQISSEVPQNLSASRPQDRQFILSSKKLLLSDSGFYLCAWSPLADTQYFGPGTRLTVL.